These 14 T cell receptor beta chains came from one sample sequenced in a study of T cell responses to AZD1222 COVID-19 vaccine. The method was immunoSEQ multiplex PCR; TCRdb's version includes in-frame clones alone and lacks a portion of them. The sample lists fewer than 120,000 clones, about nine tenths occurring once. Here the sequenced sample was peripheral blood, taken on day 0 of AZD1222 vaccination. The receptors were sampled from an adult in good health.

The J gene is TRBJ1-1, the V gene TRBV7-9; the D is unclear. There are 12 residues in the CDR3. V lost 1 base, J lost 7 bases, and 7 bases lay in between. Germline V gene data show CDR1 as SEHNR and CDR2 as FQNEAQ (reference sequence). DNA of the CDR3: TGTGCCAGCAGCTTAGGGCGGTATGAAGCTTTCTTT. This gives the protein CASSLGRYEAFF.

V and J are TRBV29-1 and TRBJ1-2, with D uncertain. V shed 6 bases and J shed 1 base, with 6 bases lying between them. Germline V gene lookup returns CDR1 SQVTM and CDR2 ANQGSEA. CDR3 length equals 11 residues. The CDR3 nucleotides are TGCAGCGTCGGAGTTAACTATGGCTACACCTTC. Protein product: CSVGVNYGYTF. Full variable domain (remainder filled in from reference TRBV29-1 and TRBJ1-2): SAVISQKPSRDICQRGTSLTIQCQVDSQVTMMFWYRQQPGQSLTLIATANQGSEATYESGFVIDKFPISRPNLTFSTLTVSNMSPEDSSIYLCSVGVNYGYTFGSGTRLTVV.

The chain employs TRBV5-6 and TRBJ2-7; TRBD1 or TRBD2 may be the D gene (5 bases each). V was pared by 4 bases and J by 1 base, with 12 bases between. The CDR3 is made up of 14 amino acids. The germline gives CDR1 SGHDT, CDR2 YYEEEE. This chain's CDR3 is CASSVGTGSYEQYF. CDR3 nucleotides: TGTGCCAGCAGCGTCGGGACGGGATCCTACGAGCAGTACTTC. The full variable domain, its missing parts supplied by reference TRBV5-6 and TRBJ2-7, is DAGVTQSPTHLIKTRGQQVTLRCSPKSGHDTVSWYQQALGQGPQFIFQYYEEEERQRGNFPDRFSGHQFPNYSSELNVNALLLGDSALYLCASSVGTGSYEQYFGPGTRLTVT.

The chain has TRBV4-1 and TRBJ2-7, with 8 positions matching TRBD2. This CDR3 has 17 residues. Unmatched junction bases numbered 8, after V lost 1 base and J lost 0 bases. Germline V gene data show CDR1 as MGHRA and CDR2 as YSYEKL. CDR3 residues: CASSQGPTSGSSYEQYF. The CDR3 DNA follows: TGCGCCAGCAGCCAAGGCCCTACTAGCGGCAGCTCCTACGAGCAGTACTTC.

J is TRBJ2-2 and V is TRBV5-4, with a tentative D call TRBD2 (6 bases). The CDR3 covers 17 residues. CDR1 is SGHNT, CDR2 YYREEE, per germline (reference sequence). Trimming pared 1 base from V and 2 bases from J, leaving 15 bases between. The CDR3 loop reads CASSLRVAGLNTGELFF. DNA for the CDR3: TGTGCCAGCAGCTTGAGGGTTGCGGGGTTAAACACCGGGGAGCTGTTTTTT.

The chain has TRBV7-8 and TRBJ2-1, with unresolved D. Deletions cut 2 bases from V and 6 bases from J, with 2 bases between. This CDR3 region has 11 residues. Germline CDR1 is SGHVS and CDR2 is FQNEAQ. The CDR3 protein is CASSLPNEQFF. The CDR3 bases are TGTGCCAGCAGCTTACCCAATGAGCAGTTCTTC. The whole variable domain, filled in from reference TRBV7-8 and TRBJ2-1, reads GAGVSQSPRYKVAKRGQDVALRCDPISGHVSLFWYQQALGQGPEFLTYFQNEAQLDKSGLPSDRFFAERPEGSVSTLKIQRTQQEDSAVYLCASSLPNEQFFGPGTRLTVL.

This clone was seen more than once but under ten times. CDR3 amino acids: CASSYYRNYGYTF. CDR3 sequence (DNA): TGCGCCAGCAGCTATTACAGAAACTATGGCTACACCTTC. The chain is built from TRBV5-1 and TRBJ1-2; unclear D gene. Trimming stripped 3 bases from V and 2 bases from J, with 8 bases between. Germline V lookup: CDR1 SGHRS, CDR2 YFSETQ. The CDR3 is 13 amino acids. Complete variable domain (other parts from reference TRBV5-1 and TRBJ1-2): KAGVTQTPRYLIKTRGQQVTLSCSPISGHRSVSWYQQTPGQGLQFLFEYFSETQRNKGNFPGRFSGRQFSNSRSEMNVSTLELGDSALYLCASSYYRNYGYTFGSGTRLTVV.

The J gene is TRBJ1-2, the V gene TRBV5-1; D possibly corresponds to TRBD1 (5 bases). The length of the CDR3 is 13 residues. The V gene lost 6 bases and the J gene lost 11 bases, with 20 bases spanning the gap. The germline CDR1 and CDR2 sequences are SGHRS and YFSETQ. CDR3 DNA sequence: TGCGCCAGCAACAACGAGGCAGCCCGGGGGTACACCTTC. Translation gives CASNNEAARGYTF.

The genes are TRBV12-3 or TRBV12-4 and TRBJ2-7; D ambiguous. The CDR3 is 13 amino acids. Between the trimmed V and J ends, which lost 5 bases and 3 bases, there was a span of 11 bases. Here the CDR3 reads CASSIGPIYEQYF. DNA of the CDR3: TGTGCCAGCAGTATAGGACCAATCTACGAGCAGTACTTC.

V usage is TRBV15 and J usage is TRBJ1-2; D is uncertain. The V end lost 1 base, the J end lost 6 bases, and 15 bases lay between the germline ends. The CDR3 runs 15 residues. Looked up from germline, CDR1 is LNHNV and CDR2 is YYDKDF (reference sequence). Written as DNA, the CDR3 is TGTGCCACCAGCAGAGGGGATGGGCAGGACCATGGCTACACCTTC. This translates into CATSRGDGQDHGYTF.

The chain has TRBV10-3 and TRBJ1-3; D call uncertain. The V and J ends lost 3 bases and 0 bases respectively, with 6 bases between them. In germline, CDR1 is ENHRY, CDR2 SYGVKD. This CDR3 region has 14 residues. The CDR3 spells CAISDMSSGNTIYF. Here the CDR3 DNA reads TGTGCCATCAGTGATATGAGCTCTGGAAACACCATATATTTT.

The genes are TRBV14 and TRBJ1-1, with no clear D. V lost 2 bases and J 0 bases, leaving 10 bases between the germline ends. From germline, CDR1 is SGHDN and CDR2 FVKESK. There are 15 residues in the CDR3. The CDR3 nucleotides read TGTGCCAGCAGCCAACCACTCCTAATGAACACTGAAGCTTTCTTT. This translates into CASSQPLLMNTEAFF.

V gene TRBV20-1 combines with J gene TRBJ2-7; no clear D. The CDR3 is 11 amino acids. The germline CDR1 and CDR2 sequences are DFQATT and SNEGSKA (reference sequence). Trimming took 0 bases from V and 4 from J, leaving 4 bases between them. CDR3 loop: CSAREQYEQYF. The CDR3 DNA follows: TGCAGTGCTAGAGAGCAGTACGAGCAGTACTTC.

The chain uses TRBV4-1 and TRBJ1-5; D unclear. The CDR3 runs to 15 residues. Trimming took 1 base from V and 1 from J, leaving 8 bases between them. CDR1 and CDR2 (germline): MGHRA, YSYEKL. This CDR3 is CASSQVSSSNQPQHF. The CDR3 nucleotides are TGCGCCAGCAGCCAAGTTTCTTCCAGCAATCAGCCCCAGCATTTT.